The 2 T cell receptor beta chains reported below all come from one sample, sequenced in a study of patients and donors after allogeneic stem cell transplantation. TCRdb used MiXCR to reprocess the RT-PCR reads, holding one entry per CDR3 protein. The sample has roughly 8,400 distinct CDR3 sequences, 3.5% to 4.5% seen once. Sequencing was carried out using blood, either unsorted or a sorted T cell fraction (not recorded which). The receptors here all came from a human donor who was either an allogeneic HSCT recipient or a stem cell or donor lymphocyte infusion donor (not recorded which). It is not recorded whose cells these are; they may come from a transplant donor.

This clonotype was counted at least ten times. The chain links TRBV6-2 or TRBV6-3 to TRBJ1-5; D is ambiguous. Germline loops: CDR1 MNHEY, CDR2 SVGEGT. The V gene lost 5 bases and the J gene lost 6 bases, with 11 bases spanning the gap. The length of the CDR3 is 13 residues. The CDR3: CASSPTGVQPQHF. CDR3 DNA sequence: TGTGCCAGCAGTCCCACCGGGGTTCAGCCCCAGCATTTT.

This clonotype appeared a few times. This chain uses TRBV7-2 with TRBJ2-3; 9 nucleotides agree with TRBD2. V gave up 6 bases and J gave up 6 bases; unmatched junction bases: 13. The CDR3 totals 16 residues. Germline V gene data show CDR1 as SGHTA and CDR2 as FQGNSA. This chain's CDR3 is CASSSVAGVGLDTQYF. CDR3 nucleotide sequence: TGTGCCAGCAGTAGCGTAGCGGGAGTGGGGCTCGATACGCAGTATTTT.